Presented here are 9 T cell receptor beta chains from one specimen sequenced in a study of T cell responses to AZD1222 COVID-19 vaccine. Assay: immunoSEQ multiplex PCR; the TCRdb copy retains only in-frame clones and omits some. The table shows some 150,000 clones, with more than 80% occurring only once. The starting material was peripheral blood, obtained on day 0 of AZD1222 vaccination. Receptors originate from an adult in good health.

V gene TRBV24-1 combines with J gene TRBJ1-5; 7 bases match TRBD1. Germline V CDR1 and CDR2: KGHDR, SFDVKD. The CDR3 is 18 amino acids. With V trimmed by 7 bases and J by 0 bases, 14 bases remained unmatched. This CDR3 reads CATSPGQASQYSNQPQHF. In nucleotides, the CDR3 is TGTGCCACCAGCCCCGGACAGGCTAGCCAATATAGCAATCAGCCCCAGCATTTT.

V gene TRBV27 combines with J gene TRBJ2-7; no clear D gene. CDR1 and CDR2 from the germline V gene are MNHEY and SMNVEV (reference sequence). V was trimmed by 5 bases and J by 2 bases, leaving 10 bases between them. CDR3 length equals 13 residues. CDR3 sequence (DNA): TGTGCCAGCAGTCCGACCGGCCCCTACGAGCAGTACTTC. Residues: CASSPTGPYEQYF.

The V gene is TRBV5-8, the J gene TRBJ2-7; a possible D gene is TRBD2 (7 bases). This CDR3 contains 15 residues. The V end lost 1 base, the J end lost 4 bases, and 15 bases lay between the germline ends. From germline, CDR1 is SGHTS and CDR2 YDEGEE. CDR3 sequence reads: CASSLLGGGAYEQYF. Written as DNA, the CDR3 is TGTGCCAGCAGCTTGTTGGGAGGGGGGGCTTACGAGCAGTACTTC.

The CDR3 region has the DNA TGCGCCAGCAGCTTTAACCAGGGGGCATCTAATGAAAAACTGTTTTTT. This translates into CASSFNQGASNEKLFF. The chain recombines TRBV5-1 with TRBJ1-4, with 8 nucleotides matching TRBD1. Per the germline V gene, CDR1 is SGHRS and CDR2 is YFSETQ. The CDR3 spans 16 residues. After removal of 2 bases from V and 3 bases from J, the junction contained 6 bases not matched to a gene.

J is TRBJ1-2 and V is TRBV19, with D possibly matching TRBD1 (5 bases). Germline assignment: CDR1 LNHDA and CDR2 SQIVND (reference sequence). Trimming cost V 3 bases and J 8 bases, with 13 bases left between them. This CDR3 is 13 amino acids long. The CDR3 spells CASSISQGDGYTF. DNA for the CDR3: TGTGCCAGTAGTATTAGTCAGGGTGACGGCTACACCTTC.

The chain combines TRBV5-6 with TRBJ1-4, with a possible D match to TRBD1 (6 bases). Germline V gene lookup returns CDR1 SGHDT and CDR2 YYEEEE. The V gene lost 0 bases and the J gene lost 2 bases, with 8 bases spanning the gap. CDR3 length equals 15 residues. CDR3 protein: CASSLVGATNEKLFF. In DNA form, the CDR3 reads TGTGCCAGCAGCTTGGTGGGGGCGACTAATGAAAAACTGTTTTTT.

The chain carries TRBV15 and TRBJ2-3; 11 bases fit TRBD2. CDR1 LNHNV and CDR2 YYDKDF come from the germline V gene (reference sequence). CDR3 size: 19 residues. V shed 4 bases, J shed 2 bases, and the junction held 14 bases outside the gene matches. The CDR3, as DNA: TGTGCCACCAGCATATCACTCCCGGGACTAGCGGTTTACACAGATACGCAGTATTTT. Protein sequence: CATSISLPGLAVYTDTQYF.

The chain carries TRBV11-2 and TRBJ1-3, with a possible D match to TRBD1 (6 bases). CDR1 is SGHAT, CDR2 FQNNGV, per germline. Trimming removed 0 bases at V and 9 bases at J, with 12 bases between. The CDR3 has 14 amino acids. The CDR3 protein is CASSLEERGSTIYF. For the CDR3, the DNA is TGTGCCAGCAGCTTAGAAGAGAGGGGGAGCACCATATATTTT.

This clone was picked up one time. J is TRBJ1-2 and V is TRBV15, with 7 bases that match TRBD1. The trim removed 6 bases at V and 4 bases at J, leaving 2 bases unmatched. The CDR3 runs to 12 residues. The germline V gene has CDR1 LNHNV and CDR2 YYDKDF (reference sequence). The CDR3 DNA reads TGTGCCACCAGGCACAGGGGCTATGGCTACACCTTC. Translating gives CATRHRGYGYTF.